The clone carrying this TCR beta chain was seen just once. Its antigen is unknown. Deletions cut 2 bases from V and 0 bases from J, with 8 bases between. Germline V CDR1 and CDR2: MDHEN, SYDVKM. This CDR3 is 15 amino acids long. Pooled samples include second doses given at about 4 or 12 weeks. This entry belongs to a study of T cell responses to AZD1222 COVID-19 vaccine. Study-wide results and limits: Repertoire collection took place solely once the T cell response had peaked. Mapped onto spike, vaccine-associated CD4 TCRs spanned it and were dominant at 160-218 and 743-854. At baseline, seropositivity was found in only six AZD1222 recipients.

The data were produced by immunoSEQ multiplex PCR, yet TCRdb's version contains in-frame clones alone and is incomplete. The sample lists nearly 200,000 clones; roughly 92% were seen once. This sample comprised peripheral blood, obtained 28 days after the second AZD1222 dose. The V gene is TRBV28, the J gene TRBJ1-5; D is possibly TRBD1 (6 bases). This receptor was taken from an adult who received the AZD1222 COVID-19 vaccine. Here the CDR3 DNA reads TGTGCCAGCAGTTTAACAGGGAATAGCAATCAGCCCCAGCATTTT. Its translation is CASSLTGNSNQPQHF.